Below, one T cell receptor (beta chain) is given with its context. Its antigen is still unknown. Other nucleotide sequences from this sample produce the same CDR3. These data come from a study of beta chain features in type 1 diabetes. General study points: Across patients, naive, central memory and Treg TCRB repertoires exhibited apparently greater similarity than was observed across healthy donors. Moderate yet significant TCRB CDR3 shortening was seen in Type 1 diabetes patients in all four CD4+ subsets. Equally in patients and controls, shorter templates might have been favored by PCR.

Looked up from germline, CDR1 is MGHDK and CDR2 is SYGVNS. Trimming stripped 6 bases from V and 5 bases from J, with 5 bases between. The CDR3 runs 11 residues. Of the isolated RNA, all was reverse transcribed, and so the sequenced material was expressed TCRB transcripts. Method: immunoSEQ multiplex PCR; TCRdb's copy keeps in-frame clones and lacks some. The profile shows some 700,000 clones, roughly 13% of them singletons. The V and J genes are TRBV25-1 and TRBJ2-1; D gene ambiguous. This receptor was identified in a man aged 18 to 30 with type 1 diabetes. The sequencing sample was made of naive CD4+ T cells from blood. The CDR3 protein is CASRRNNEQFF. The CDR3, as DNA: TGTGCCAGCAGACGGAACAATGAGCAGTTCTTC. The whole variable domain, remainder taken from reference TRBV25-1 and TRBJ2-1, is EADIYQTPRYLVIGTGKKITLECSQTMGHDKMYWYQQDPGMELHLIHYSYGVNSTEKGDLSSESTVSRIRTEHFPLTLESARPSHTSQYLCASRRNNEQFFGPGTRLTVL.